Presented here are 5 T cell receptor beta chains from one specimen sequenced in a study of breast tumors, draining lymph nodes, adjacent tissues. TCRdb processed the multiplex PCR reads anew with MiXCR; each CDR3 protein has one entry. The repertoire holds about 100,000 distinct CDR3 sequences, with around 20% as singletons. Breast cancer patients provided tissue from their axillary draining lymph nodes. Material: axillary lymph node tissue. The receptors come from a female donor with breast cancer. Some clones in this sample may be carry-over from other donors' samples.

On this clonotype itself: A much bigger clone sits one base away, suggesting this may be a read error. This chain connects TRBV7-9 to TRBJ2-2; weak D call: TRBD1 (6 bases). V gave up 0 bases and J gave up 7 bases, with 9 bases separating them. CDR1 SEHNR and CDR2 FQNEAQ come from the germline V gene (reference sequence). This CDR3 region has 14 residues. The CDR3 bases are TGTGCCAGCAGCTTAGCAGGGGGTAGCGGGGAGCTGTTTTTT. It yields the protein CASSLAGGSGELFF.

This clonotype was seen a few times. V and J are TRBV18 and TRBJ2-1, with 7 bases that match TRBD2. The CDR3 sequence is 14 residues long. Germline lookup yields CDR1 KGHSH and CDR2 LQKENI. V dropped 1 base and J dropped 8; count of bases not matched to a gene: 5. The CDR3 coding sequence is TGTGCCAGCTCACCACGTCTAGCGGTGGATGAGCAGTTCTTC. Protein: CASSPRLAVDEQFF. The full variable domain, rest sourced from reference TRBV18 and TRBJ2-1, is NAGVMQNPRHLVRRRGQEARLRCSPMKGHSHVYWYRQLPEEGLKFMVYLQKENIIDESGMPKERFSAEFPKEGPSILRIQQVVRGDSAAYFCASSPRLAVDEQFFGPGTRLTVL.

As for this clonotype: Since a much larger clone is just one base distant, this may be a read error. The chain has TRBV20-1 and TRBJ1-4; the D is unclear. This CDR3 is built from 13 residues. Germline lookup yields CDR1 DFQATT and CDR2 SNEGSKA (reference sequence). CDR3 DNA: TGCAGTGCTTTTGAGCCTCATAATGAAGAACTGTTTTTT. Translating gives CSAFEPHNEELFF.

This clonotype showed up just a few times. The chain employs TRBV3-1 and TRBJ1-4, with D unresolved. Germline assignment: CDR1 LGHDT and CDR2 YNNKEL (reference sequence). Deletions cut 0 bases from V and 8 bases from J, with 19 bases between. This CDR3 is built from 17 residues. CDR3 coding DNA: TGTGCCAGCAGCCAAGATACGTTGAGCGCAGCCGAGGAAAAACTGTTTTTT. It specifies CASSQDTLSAAEEKLFF.

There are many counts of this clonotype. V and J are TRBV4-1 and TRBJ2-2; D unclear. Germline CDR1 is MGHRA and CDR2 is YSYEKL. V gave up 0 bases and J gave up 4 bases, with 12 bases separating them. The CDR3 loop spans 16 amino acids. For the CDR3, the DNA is TGCGCCAGCAGCCAAGAGGCACACCACTCCACCGGGGAGCTGTTTTTT. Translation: CASSQEAHHSTGELFF.